Presented here are 14 T cell receptor beta chains from one specimen sequenced in a study of T-cell memory formation after mild COVID-19. TCRdb re-derived calls from the 5' RACE reads in MiXCR, one entry per CDR3 protein. The repertoire holds about 90,000 distinct CDR3 sequences, with about 13% as singletons. The source material was PBMCs or a T cell subset sorted from them (not recorded which). The receptors stem from an adult woman who had mild COVID-19 (a few samples of this study predate the infection). Cell type and time point are not known.

This clonotype was observed a handful of times. The CDR3 DNA follows: TGTGCCAGCAGCCTATGGAGTTTCAATGAGCAGTTCTTC. Translated, it gives CASSLWSFNEQFF. The chain uses TRBV11-2 and TRBJ2-1; D remains unclear. CDR3 length equals 13 residues. Looked up from germline, CDR1 is SGHAT and CDR2 is FQNNGV. With 5 bases removed from V and 6 bases from J, the gap between germline ends came to 11 bases.

J is TRBJ2-7 and V is TRBV15, with 8 bases identical to TRBD1. Looked up from germline, CDR1 is LNHNV and CDR2 is YYDKDF (reference sequence). Germline trimming cut 0 bases from V and 2 bases from J; bases unmatched to any gene: 6. This CDR3 is 16 amino acids long. As DNA, the CDR3 is TGTGCCACCAGCAGAGATTACGGGACAGGTCCCTACGAGCAGTACTTC. Amino acid sequence: CATSRDYGTGPYEQYF. The whole variable domain, filled in from reference TRBV15 and TRBJ2-7, reads DAMVIQNPRYQVTQFGKPVTLSCSQTLNHNVMYWYQQKSSQAPKLLFHYYDKDFNNEADTPDNFQSRRPNTSFCFLDIRSPGLGDTAMYLCATSRDYGTGPYEQYFGPGTRLTVT.

Only a few counts were recorded for this clonotype. This rearrangement joins TRBV6-5 to TRBJ1-2; a weak D match, TRBD1 (5 bases). The V end lost 5 bases, the J end lost 0 bases, and 16 bases lay between the germline ends. CDR1 and CDR2 from the germline V gene are MNHEY and SVGAGI. This CDR3 contains 16 residues. The CDR3 here is CASSQGTGVSNYGYTF. The CDR3 DNA reads TGTGCCAGCAGTCAAGGGACGGGTGTTTCTAACTATGGCTACACCTTC.

The chain recombines TRBV5-1 with TRBJ2-2; the D gene is possibly TRBD1 (6 bases). CDR3 length: 15 amino acids. The V gene lost 2 bases and the J gene lost 0 bases, with 8 bases spanning the gap. In germline, CDR1 is SGHRS, CDR2 YFSETQ. For the CDR3, the DNA is TGCGCCAGCAGCTTCAGGGGCACGAACACCGGGGAGCTGTTTTTT. Protein sequence: CASSFRGTNTGELFF.

Only a few counts were recorded for this clonotype. The chain combines TRBV5-1 with TRBJ1-5; D is ambiguous. V was pared by 4 bases and J by 0 bases, with 5 bases between. CDR3 size: 13 residues. CDR1 and CDR2 from the germline V gene are SGHRS and YFSETQ. In DNA, the CDR3 is TGCGCCAGCAGCCCGTATAGCAATCAGCCCCAGCATTTT. Translating gives CASSPYSNQPQHF.

This chain links TRBV27 with TRBJ1-1, with 7 bases lining up with TRBD1. The length of the CDR3 is 14 residues. Per germline, CDR1 MNHEY and CDR2 SMNVEV (reference sequence). V gave up 5 bases and J gave up 3 bases; unmatched junction bases: 6. CDR3 in DNA: TGTGCCAGCAGTCCCGACAGGGCCCACACTGAAGCTTTCTTT. It codes for CASSPDRAHTEAFF.

J is TRBJ1-5 and V is TRBV7-2, with D uncertain. The CDR3 totals 12 residues. Germline CDR1 is SGHTA and CDR2 is FQGNSA. V lost 5 bases and J lost 5, with 7 bases in between. In nucleotides, the CDR3 is TGTGCCAGCAGCCATGGGGATCAGCCCCAGCATTTT. Residues: CASSHGDQPQHF.

The V gene is TRBV2, the J gene TRBJ2-1, with TRBD2 matching 8 bases. CDR3 length equals 15 residues. Trimming took 8 bases from V and 5 from J; bases not matched to a gene: 11. Germline assignment: CDR1 SNHLY and CDR2 FYNNEI. The CDR3, as DNA: TGTGCCAGCCTCATCGGGACTAGAGTAGACAATGAGCAGTTCTTC. As protein: CASLIGTRVDNEQFF.

This clonotype showed up just a few times. The chain is built from TRBV6-2 or TRBV6-3 and TRBJ2-7; TRBD1 is a possible D gene (6 bases). V was trimmed by 10 bases and J by 3 bases, leaving 19 bases between them. CDR1 is MNHEY and CDR2 is SVGEGT in the germline V gene. This CDR3 has 14 residues. This CDR3 is CATWTGQNFYEQYF. CDR3 coding DNA: TGTGCCACCTGGACTGGACAGAACTTCTACGAGCAGTACTTC.

This CDR3 is CASSPLAGGKHEQYF. CDR3 DNA sequence: TGTGCCAGCAGCCCACTAGCGGGAGGAAAGCACGAGCAGTACTTC. The chain combines TRBV7-9 with TRBJ2-7; 12 bases are a match to TRBD2. V shed 5 bases, J shed 5 bases, and the junction held 7 bases outside the gene matches. The CDR3 has 15 residues. Germline CDR1 and CDR2: SEHNR and FQNEAQ (reference sequence).

This clonotype has just a few counts. The chain combines TRBV4-1 with TRBJ2-1; D is unclear. Germline V CDR1 and CDR2: MGHRA, YSYEKL. This CDR3 spans 12 amino acids. V lost 3 bases and J 8 bases, leaving 8 bases between the germline ends. The CDR3 coding sequence is TGCGCCAGCAGCCAGTCCCCGGATGAGCAGTTCTTC. Amino acid sequence: CASSQSPDEQFF.

There are a few counts of this clonotype. The chain employs TRBV4-2 and TRBJ2-7, with D perhaps matching TRBD2 (7 bases). From germline, CDR1 is LGHNA and CDR2 YNFKEQ. The CDR3 covers 15 residues. Trimming removed 0 bases from V and 4 bases from J, with 13 bases in between. The CDR3: CASSQEYGGQYEQYF. The CDR3 DNA is TGTGCCAGCAGCCAAGAGTACGGGGGGCAGTACGAGCAGTACTTC.

V and J are TRBV20-1 and TRBJ2-1, with 7 bases that match TRBD2. The V gene end was trimmed by 1 base and the J gene end by 3 bases; junction bases not matched to a gene: 3. Looked up from germline, CDR1 is DFQATT and CDR2 is SNEGSKA (reference sequence). The CDR3 runs 14 residues. As DNA, the CDR3 is TGCAGTGCTAGAGTCGGACTAGGCTACAATGAGCAGTTCTTC. It is translated as CSARVGLGYNEQFF.

There are a few counts of this clonotype. The chain employs TRBV6-5 and TRBJ2-7; D not certain. Trimming took 2 bases from V and 0 from J, leaving 5 bases between them. The CDR3 consists of 13 residues. Germline loops: CDR1 MNHEY, CDR2 SVGAGI. The CDR3 bases are TGTGCCAGCAGTTACGGGTTCTCCTACGAGCAGTACTTC. Translation gives CASSYGFSYEQYF.